One and the same sample provided the 31 T cell receptor beta chains below, sequenced in a study of blood T cell repertoires in COVID-19. TCRdb's table, derived via immunoSEQ multiplex PCR, lists solely in-frame clones and lacks some. There are roughly 200,000 clones in the sample; around 86% occur only once, and roughly 2.8% lies in the top ten. Sequences were obtained from peripheral blood. The receptor source for this set is a woman between 25 and 40 years old with active or convalescent COVID-19.

This chain connects TRBV25-1 to TRBJ2-1; possibly TRBD2 for D (7 bases). The CDR3 is made up of 17 amino acids. Trimming pared 5 bases from V and 7 bases from J, leaving 24 bases between. CDR1 is MGHDK and CDR2 is SYGVNS in the germline V gene. CDR3 region: CASSPPRGGFIGNEQFF. The CDR3 nucleotides are TGTGCCAGCAGTCCGCCAAGGGGGGGCTTCATAGGGAATGAGCAGTTCTTC.

This clone was found once. The chain links TRBV6-5 to TRBJ2-3; maybe TRBD2 (6 bases). Trimming stripped 2 bases from V and 2 bases from J, with 11 bases between. In germline, CDR1 is MNHEY, CDR2 SVGAGI. This CDR3 is 15 amino acids long. The CDR3 is CASSYGGMHTDTQYF. In nucleotides, the CDR3 is TGTGCCAGCAGTTACGGAGGGATGCACACAGATACGCAGTATTTT.

This clone was detected only a few times. V is TRBV6-2 or TRBV6-3 and J is TRBJ1-5, with D tentatively TRBD1 (5 bases). Germline V gene data show CDR1 as MNHEY and CDR2 as SVGEGT. This CDR3 is 17 amino acids long. The V end lost 5 bases, the J end lost 0 bases, and 17 bases lay between the germline ends. Here the CDR3 DNA reads TGTGCCAGCAGTAATGGGGGGTCCGGTGGTAGCAATCAGCCCCAGCATTTT. Amino acids: CASSNGGSGGSNQPQHF.

This chain uses TRBV3-1 (or the pseudogene TRBV3-2) with TRBJ2-5; 7 nucleotides line up with TRBD1. The CDR3 sequence is 15 residues long. Germline values: CDR1 LGHDT, CDR2 YNNKEL (reference sequence). Trimming cost V 2 bases and J 4 bases; bases outside gene matches: 7. The CDR3 sequence is CASSQPTGSGETQYF. The CDR3 bases are TGTGCCAGCAGCCAACCGACAGGGTCTGGAGAGACCCAGTACTTC.

In its sample, this clone was seen a few times. The J gene is TRBJ1-1, the V gene TRBV5-1; no reliable D call. The CDR3 consists of 15 residues. V lost 6 bases, J lost 0 bases, and 15 bases lay in between. From germline, CDR1 is SGHRS and CDR2 YFSETQ. The DNA for the CDR3 is TGCGCCAGCAAGGTCGGCTCTCAGGTGAACACTGAAGCTTTCTTT. This translates into CASKVGSQVNTEAFF. The full variable domain, its missing parts supplied by reference TRBV5-1 and TRBJ1-1, is KAGVTQTPRYLIKTRGQQVTLSCSPISGHRSVSWYQQTPGQGLQFLFEYFSETQRNKGNFPGRFSGRQFSNSRSEMNVSTLELGDSALYLCASKVGSQVNTEAFFGQGTRLTVV.

This clone was seen just once. This sequence joins TRBV3-1 (or the pseudogene TRBV3-2) and TRBJ1-5; no reliable D call. Between the trimmed V and J ends, which lost 1 base and 9 bases, there was a span of 13 bases. The length of the CDR3 is 14 residues. Germline loops: CDR1 LGHDT, CDR2 YNNKEL (reference sequence). DNA for the CDR3: TGTGCCAGCAGCCAAGTGGGCACCCTGGGGCCCCAGCATTTT. Encoded protein: CASSQVGTLGPQHF.

This clone was observed a single time. The chain has TRBV27 and TRBJ2-2, with 10 nucleotides matching TRBD2. V shed 5 bases, J shed 3 bases, and the junction held 24 bases outside the gene matches. The V gene's germline CDR1 is MNHEY and CDR2 SMNVEV (reference sequence). CDR3 size: 22 residues. The CDR3 here is CASSLRAPLLAGALLDTGELFF. The CDR3 region has the DNA TGTGCCAGCAGTCTCAGGGCCCCCCTTCTAGCGGGAGCCTTACTGGACACCGGGGAGCTGTTTTTT.

The V and J genes are TRBV27 and TRBJ2-1; 10 bases are shared with TRBD1. This CDR3 spans 16 amino acids. Germline loops: CDR1 MNHEY, CDR2 SMNVEV (reference sequence). V was clipped by 1 base and J by 7 bases; unmatched bases: 7. This chain's CDR3 is CASSLLGTGVTNEQFF. The CDR3 DNA sequence: TGTGCCAGCAGTTTATTGGGGACAGGGGTTACAAATGAGCAGTTCTTC.

This clone was found a few times. The chain carries TRBV7-9 and TRBJ1-2; weak D call: TRBD1 (6 bases). The germline CDR1 and CDR2 sequences are SEHNR and FQNEAQ (reference sequence). There are 17 residues in the CDR3. Trimming took off 8 bases at V and 0 bases at J, with 22 bases between the two ends. CDR3 DNA sequence: TGTGCCAGCTCTCCCCCCCGCCTGACAGGACCTAACTATGGCTACACCTTC. It specifies CASSPPRLTGPNYGYTF.

The chain employs TRBV7-2 and TRBJ2-2, with unresolved D. The CDR3 sequence is 14 residues long. Per the germline V gene, CDR1 is SGHTA and CDR2 is FQGNSA. The ends were cut back, 5 bases at V and 0 bases at J, with 7 bases in the middle. CDR3 nucleotides: TGTGCCAGCAGCCTGACACCGAACACCGGGGAGCTGTTTTTT. This gives the protein CASSLTPNTGELFF.

The rearrangement joins TRBV5-6 to TRBJ1-1; 8 nucleotides agree with TRBD1. Germline V gives CDR1 SGHDT, CDR2 YYEEEE. This CDR3 region has 16 residues. Trimming removed 4 bases from V and 2 bases from J; junction bases left unmatched: 10. The DNA for the CDR3 is TGTGCCAGCAGCCCCGGGACAGGTCGGGGTAACACTGAAGCTTTCTTT. Amino acid sequence: CASSPGTGRGNTEAFF.

The chain has TRBV18 and TRBJ1-5, with 7 bases that match TRBD1. Unmatched junction bases numbered 7, after V lost 5 bases and J lost 3 bases. CDR1 KGHSH and CDR2 LQKENI come from the germline V gene. The CDR3 is made up of 15 amino acids. The CDR3 nucleotides read TGTGCCAGCTCATCGACAGGGTTGGACAATCAGCCCCAGCATTTT. It translates to CASSSTGLDNQPQHF. Together with reference TRBV18 and TRBJ1-5, the CDR3 gives the full variable domain: NAGVMQNPRHLVRRRGQEARLRCSPMKGHSHVYWYRQLPEEGLKFMVYLQKENIIDESGMPKERFSAEFPKEGPSILRIQQVVRGDSAAYFCASSSTGLDNQPQHFGDGTRLSIL.

The chain links TRBV9 to TRBJ1-1; D uncertain. The germline gives CDR1 SGDLS, CDR2 YYNGEE. Trimming left V 0 bases short and J 1 base short, with 4 bases between. The CDR3 loop spans 13 amino acids. In DNA, the CDR3 is TGTGCCAGCAGCGTAGGGGCGAACACTGAAGCTTTCTTT. It translates to CASSVGANTEAFF.

The chain joins TRBV25-1 to TRBJ1-4; possible D gene TRBD1, 5 bases. Looked up from germline, CDR1 is MGHDK and CDR2 is SYGVNS. This CDR3 contains 16 residues. The V end lost 0 bases, the J end lost 0 bases, and 8 bases lay between the germline ends. The CDR3 is CASSEYIGATNEKLFF. The CDR3 region has the DNA TGTGCCAGCAGTGAATATATAGGGGCAACTAATGAAAAACTGTTTTTT.

This chain connects TRBV30 to TRBJ1-4; 7 positions match TRBD1. This CDR3 spans 14 amino acids. Trimming removed 3 bases from V and 7 bases from J; junction bases left unmatched: 8. CDR1 GTSNPN and CDR2 SVGIG come from the germline V gene (reference sequence). CDR3 sequence (DNA): TGTGCCTGGAGCGGAGGCAGGGGGGCTGAAAAACTGTTTTTT. Its protein is CAWSGGRGAEKLFF. The whole variable domain, filled in from reference TRBV30 and TRBJ1-4, reads SQTIHQWPATLVQPVGSPLSLECTVEGTSNPNLYWYRQAAGRGLQLLFYSVGIGQISSEVPQNLSASRPQDRQFILSSKKLLLSDSGFYLCAWSGGRGAEKLFFGSGTQLSVL.

This sequence joins TRBV28 and TRBJ1-2; no reliable D call. The ends were cut back, 4 bases at V and 1 base at J, with 4 bases in the middle. This CDR3 is 12 amino acids long. From germline, CDR1 is MDHEN and CDR2 SYDVKM. CDR3 in DNA: TGTGCCAGCAGTTATATTAACTATGGCTACACCTTC. Translated: CASSYINYGYTF.

The chain employs TRBV28 and TRBJ2-7, with 11 bases fitting TRBD1. Trimming cost V 4 bases and J 4 bases; bases outside gene matches: 12. The germline gives CDR1 MDHEN, CDR2 SYDVKM. The CDR3 length is 17 residues. This chain's CDR3 is CASSSIGTGTGGYEQYF. The CDR3 DNA reads as TGTGCCAGCAGTTCGATTGGGACCGGGACAGGGGGTTACGAGCAGTACTTC.

The genes are TRBV2 and TRBJ1-2; 7 nucleotides agree with TRBD1. Germline lookup yields CDR1 SNHLY and CDR2 FYNNEI. The CDR3 runs 13 residues. The V and J ends lost 5 bases and 6 bases, in that order; junction bases with no gene match: 6. In DNA form, the CDR3 reads TGTGCCAGCAGTCAACAGGGGAGTAATGGCTACACCTTC. It codes for CASSQQGSNGYTF.

The chain has TRBV6-6 and TRBJ1-1, with D possibly TRBD1 on 6 matching bases. The ends were cut back, 4 bases at V and 12 bases at J, with 12 bases in the middle. From germline, CDR1 is MNHNY and CDR2 SVGAGI (reference sequence). CDR3 length equals 11 residues. Here the CDR3 reads CASSLQGKTFF. The CDR3 nucleotides read TGTGCCAGCAGTTTACAGGGTAAGACTTTCTTT.

The chain joins TRBV14 to TRBJ1-4; 9 bases align to TRBD1. The CDR3 is made up of 17 amino acids. Germline assignment: CDR1 SGHDN and CDR2 FVKESK. Trimming cost V 5 bases and J 0 bases; bases outside gene matches: 7. The CDR3 nucleotides read TGTGCCAGCAGCTGGCGGACAGGGGAAGCAACTAATGAAAAACTGTTTTTT. Protein product: CASSWRTGEATNEKLFF.

This chain connects TRBV14 to TRBJ2-3; D uncertain. This CDR3 has 15 residues. Germline V CDR1 and CDR2: SGHDN, FVKESK. Trimming shortened V by 1 base and J by 1 base, and 9 bases separated the two germline ends. CDR3 amino acids: CASSQVLAGTDTQYF. The CDR3 nucleotides read TGTGCCAGCAGCCAAGTGTTGGCCGGCACAGATACGCAGTATTTT.

This clone showed up just once. This chain connects TRBV27 to TRBJ1-2, with D maybe TRBD1 (5 bases). The CDR3 extends over 15 amino acids. V was cut by 2 bases and J by 6 bases, with 16 bases left in between. CDR1 MNHEY and CDR2 SMNVEV come from the germline V gene (reference sequence). In DNA, the CDR3 is TGTGCCAGCAGTTTAATTAGTCCGGGGGGTGATGGCTACACCTTC. Amino acid sequence: CASSLISPGGDGYTF.

This sequence joins TRBV12-3 or TRBV12-4 and TRBJ1-2; 10 nucleotides align to TRBD1. CDR3 length: 13 amino acids. With 7 bases clipped from V and 7 bases from J, the junction kept 6 bases outside the gene matches. DNA for the CDR3: TGTGCCAGCAACCGACAGGGGGCGGGTGGCTACACCTTC. It translates to CASNRQGAGGYTF.

This chain uses TRBV3-1 (or the pseudogene TRBV3-2) with TRBJ1-6; TRBD1 aligns across 8 bases. The CDR3 is 17 residues long. CDR1 LGHDT and CDR2 YNNKEL come from the germline V gene (reference sequence). After removal of 5 bases from V and 2 bases from J, the junction contained 8 bases not matched to a gene. As DNA, the CDR3 is TGTGCCAGCAGCTGGGGACAGGCAAATACCTATAATTCACCCCTCCACTTT. Its protein is CASSWGQANTYNSPLHF.

V gene TRBV30 combines with J gene TRBJ1-1, with 7 bases identical to TRBD1. Germline V gene lookup returns CDR1 GTSNPN and CDR2 SVGIG (reference sequence). V dropped 2 bases and J dropped 4; count of bases not matched to a gene: 13. The CDR3 has 16 residues. In DNA, the CDR3 is TGTGCCTGGAGTTTAACTAACTGGGACAGACTCACTGAAGCTTTCTTT. This sequence encodes CAWSLTNWDRLTEAFF.

The CDR3 protein is CATTGLPTETQYF. The CDR3 region has the DNA TGTGCCACTACGGGACTACCCACGGAGACCCAGTACTTC. The chain is built from TRBV10-3 and TRBJ2-5; 7 bases agree with TRBD2. Germline CDR1 and CDR2: ENHRY and SYGVKD. This CDR3 region has 13 residues. V shed 10 bases and J 5 bases; nucleotides not matched to a gene: 10.

This sequence joins TRBV10-3 and TRBJ2-5; D is possibly TRBD1 (5 bases). CDR1 and CDR2 (germline): ENHRY, SYGVKD. V lost 10 bases and J 1 base, leaving 7 bases between the germline ends. This CDR3 has 11 residues. The CDR3 is CATRGQETQYF. The CDR3 coding sequence is TGTGCCACTAGGGGCCAAGAGACCCAGTACTTC.

The J gene is TRBJ1-5, the V gene TRBV6-6; a weak D match, TRBD1 (5 bases). The length of the CDR3 is 14 residues. Trimming took off 2 bases at V and 6 bases at J, with 11 bases between the two ends. The germline gives CDR1 MNHNY, CDR2 SVGAGI (reference sequence). This CDR3 is CASSYGQGSQPQHF. The CDR3 DNA reads TGTGCCAGCAGTTACGGGCAGGGAAGTCAGCCCCAGCATTTT.

V and J are TRBV28 and TRBJ1-5; 9 bases agree with TRBD1. The CDR3 covers 15 residues. CDR1 is MDHEN and CDR2 is SYDVKM in the germline V gene. Trimming cost V 6 bases and J 1 base; bases outside gene matches: 4. CDR3 DNA: TGTGCCAGCAGCTTACAGGGGGCGAGCAATCAGCCCCAGCATTTT. It translates to CASSLQGASNQPQHF.

This sequence joins TRBV27 and TRBJ1-2, with no clear D. The V gene's germline CDR1 is MNHEY and CDR2 SMNVEV (reference sequence). This CDR3 is 15 amino acids long. V lost 4 bases to trimming and J lost 3 bases, with 15 bases between them. The DNA of the CDR3 is TGTGCCAGCAGTTCGAGCCGGGGAACCCACTATGGCTACACCTTC. This gives the protein CASSSSRGTHYGYTF.

The V call is TRBV7-9, the J call TRBJ1-2; 7 bases fit TRBD1. CDR1 is SEHNR and CDR2 is FQNEAQ in the germline V gene (reference sequence). V gave up 0 bases and J gave up 8 bases; unmatched junction bases: 3. The CDR3 is made up of 13 amino acids. CDR3 in amino acids: CASSLADRWGYTF. The CDR3 DNA sequence: TGTGCCAGCAGCTTAGCGGACAGGTGGGGCTACACCTTC.